The 10 T cell receptor beta chains below were found in one sample sequenced in a study of OX40 agonist ivuxolimab in advanced cancers. Profiling relied on immunoSEQ multiplex PCR, and the TCRdb table lists in-frame clones only, not all of them. The sample includes some 73,000 clones, 80% to 90% of them seen just once. Sequencing was performed on CD4+ or CD8+ T cells sorted from blood, taken in a trial of the OX40 agonist ivuxolimab. The receptors shown here come from an adult with an advanced solid tumor such as melanoma, head and neck, liver or kidney cancer.

The J gene is TRBJ2-5, the V gene TRBV4-2; either TRBD1 or TRBD2 may supply D (5 bases each). V gave up 0 bases and J gave up 3 bases, with 14 bases separating them. The CDR3 contains 16 residues. CDR1 and CDR2 from the germline V gene are LGHNA and YNFKEQ. CDR3 region: CASSQEGVGFKETQYF. The CDR3, as DNA: TGTGCCAGCAGCCAAGAGGGGGTTGGATTCAAAGAGACCCAGTACTTC.

The chain uses TRBV18 and TRBJ2-7; 9 nucleotides line up with TRBD1. This CDR3 has 15 residues. The V and J ends lost 3 bases and 3 bases, in that order; junction bases with no gene match: 6. CDR1 is KGHSH, CDR2 LQKENI, per germline. In nucleotides, the CDR3 is TGTGCCAGCTCACCCGGACAGGGGAGACTCTACGAGCAGTACTTC. Amino acid sequence: CASSPGQGRLYEQYF. Drawing the rest from reference TRBV18 and TRBJ2-7, the complete variable domain is NAGVMQNPRHLVRRRGQEARLRCSPMKGHSHVYWYRQLPEEGLKFMVYLQKENIIDESGMPKERFSAEFPKEGPSILRIQQVVRGDSAAYFCASSPGQGRLYEQYFGPGTRLTVT.

The CDR3 DNA reads TGTGCCAGCAGCTTAGGTGGGACTAGCGAGGTTCCCTACGAGCAGTACTTC. This encodes CASSLGGTSEVPYEQYF. The chain employs TRBV11-2 and TRBJ2-5; 10 bases map to TRBD2. The DNA end is a closer match to TRBJ2-7, so the J assignment may be wrong. CDR1 is SGHAT, CDR2 FQNNGV, per germline. The CDR3 sequence is 17 residues long.

The chain links TRBV5-1 to TRBJ2-1; 12 nucleotides line up with TRBD2. V trimming: 4 bases; J trimming: 7 bases; junction bases outside the gene matches: 9. Germline V gives CDR1 SGHRS, CDR2 YFSETQ. CDR3 length: 16 residues. DNA for the CDR3: TGCGCCAGCAGCAGGTCGCTAGCGGGAGGGCAAAATGAGCAGTTCTTC. Translating gives CASSRSLAGGQNEQFF.

V gene TRBV4-1 combines with J gene TRBJ2-7, with 8 bases fitting TRBD2. With 2 bases clipped from V and 3 bases from J, the junction kept 6 bases outside the gene matches. Germline V gives CDR1 MGHRA, CDR2 YSYEKL. The CDR3 runs 15 residues. The CDR3 sequence: CASSQTGTRGYEQYF. CDR3 in DNA: TGCGCCAGCAGCCAAACCGGGACTAGGGGCTACGAGCAGTACTTC.

This chain connects TRBV5-1 to TRBJ2-5; 7 bases map to TRBD1. Germline CDR1 SGHRS, CDR2 YFSETQ. V dropped 5 bases and J dropped 5; count of bases not matched to a gene: 15. CDR3 length: 16 residues. The CDR3 region is CASSQTPRGMGETQYF. CDR3 in DNA: TGCGCCAGCAGTCAAACCCCCAGGGGGATGGGTGAGACCCAGTACTTC.

V gene TRBV9 combines with J gene TRBJ2-2; D unresolved. V lost 4 bases and J 2 bases, leaving 12 bases between the germline ends. CDR3 length equals 15 residues. Looked up from germline, CDR1 is SGDLS and CDR2 is YYNGEE. The CDR3 coding sequence is TGTGCCAGCAGCCCCGGGCTAATCAACACCGGGGAGCTGTTTTTT. Translated: CASSPGLINTGELFF. The full variable domain, completed using reference TRBV9 and TRBJ2-2, is DSGVTQTPKHLITATGQRVTLRCSPRSGDLSVYWYQQSLDQGLQFLIQYYNGEERAKGNILERFSAQQFPDLHSELNLSSLELGDSALYFCASSPGLINTGELFFGEGSRLTVL.

J is TRBJ1-1 and V is TRBV11-3; the D gene is possibly TRBD1 (5 bases). Germline V gene data show CDR1 as SGHNT and CDR2 as YENEEA. Deletions cut 5 bases from V and 3 bases from J, with 13 bases between. This CDR3 is 14 amino acids long. CDR3 in amino acids: CASSPRDGDTEAFF. CDR3 sequence (DNA): TGTGCCAGCAGCCCTCGGGACGGGGACACTGAAGCTTTCTTT.

The DNA for the CDR3 is TGTGCCAGCAGCATCTTAGGGGCTAGCGGACGTGGGACCCAGTACTTC. It translates to CASSILGASGRGTQYF. The V and J genes are TRBV7-6 and TRBJ2-5; 7 bases line up with TRBD2. Trimming at V came to 5 bases and at J to 7 bases, leaving 16 bases not matched to a gene. The V gene's germline CDR1 is SGHVS and CDR2 FNYEAQ. The CDR3 consists of 16 residues. The full variable domain, its missing parts supplied by reference TRBV7-6 and TRBJ2-5, is GAGVSQSPRYKVTKRGQDVALRCDPISGHVSLYWYRQALGQGPEFLTYFNYEAQQDKSGLPNDRFSAERPEGSISTLTIQRTEQRDSAMYRCASSILGASGRGTQYFGPGTRLLVL.

The rearrangement uses TRBV19 and TRBJ2-5; the D gene is possibly TRBD2 (5 bases). V was clipped by 7 bases and J by 3 bases, with 12 bases between them. This CDR3 is built from 13 residues. Germline assignment: CDR1 LNHDA and CDR2 SQIVND (reference sequence). The CDR3 DNA sequence: TGTGCCAGTAAGGTTTCCGGGGAAGAGACCCAGTACTTC. It specifies CASKVSGEETQYF.